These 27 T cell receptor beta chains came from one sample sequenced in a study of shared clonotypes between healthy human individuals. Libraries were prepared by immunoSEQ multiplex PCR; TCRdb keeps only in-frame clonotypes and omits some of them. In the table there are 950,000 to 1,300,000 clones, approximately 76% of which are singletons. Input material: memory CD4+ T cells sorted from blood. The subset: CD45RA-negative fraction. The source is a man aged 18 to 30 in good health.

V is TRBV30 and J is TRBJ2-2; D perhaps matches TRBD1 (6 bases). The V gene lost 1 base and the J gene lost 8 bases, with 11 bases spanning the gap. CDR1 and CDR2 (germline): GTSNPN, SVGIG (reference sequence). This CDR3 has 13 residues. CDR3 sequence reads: CAWSGTGPGELFF. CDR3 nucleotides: TGTGCCTGGAGTGGCACAGGGCCTGGGGAGCTGTTTTTT.

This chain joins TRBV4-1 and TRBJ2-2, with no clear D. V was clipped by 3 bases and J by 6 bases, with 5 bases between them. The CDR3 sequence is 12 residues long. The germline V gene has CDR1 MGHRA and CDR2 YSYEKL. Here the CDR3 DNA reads TGCGCCAGCAGCCACCCTCCCGGGGAGCTGTTTTTT. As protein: CASSHPPGELFF.

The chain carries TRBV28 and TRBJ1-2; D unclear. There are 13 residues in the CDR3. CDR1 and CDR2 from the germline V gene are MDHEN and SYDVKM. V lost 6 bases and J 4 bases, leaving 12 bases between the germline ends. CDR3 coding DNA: TGTGCCAGCAGCCTCGGGTTTGGCTATGGCTACACCTTC. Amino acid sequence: CASSLGFGYGYTF.

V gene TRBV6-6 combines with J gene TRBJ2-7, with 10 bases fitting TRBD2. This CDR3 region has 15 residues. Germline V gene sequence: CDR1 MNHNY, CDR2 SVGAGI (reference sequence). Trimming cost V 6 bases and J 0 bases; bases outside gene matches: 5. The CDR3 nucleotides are TGTGCCAGCAGCGGGACTAGCGAGAGCTCCTACGAGCAGTACTTC. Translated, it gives CASSGTSESSYEQYF.

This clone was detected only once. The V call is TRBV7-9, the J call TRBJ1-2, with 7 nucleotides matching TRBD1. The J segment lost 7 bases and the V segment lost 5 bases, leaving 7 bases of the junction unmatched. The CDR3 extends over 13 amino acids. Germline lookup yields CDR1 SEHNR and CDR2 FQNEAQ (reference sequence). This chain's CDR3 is CASSVTQGSGYTF. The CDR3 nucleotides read TGTGCCAGCAGCGTCACACAGGGGTCTGGCTACACCTTC.

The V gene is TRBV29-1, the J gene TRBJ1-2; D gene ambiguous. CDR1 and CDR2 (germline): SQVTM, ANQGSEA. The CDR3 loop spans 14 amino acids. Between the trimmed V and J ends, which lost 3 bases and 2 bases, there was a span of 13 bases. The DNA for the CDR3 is TGCAGCGTTGAGGACGGCCGCCTCAACTATGGCTACACCTTC. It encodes CSVEDGRLNYGYTF.

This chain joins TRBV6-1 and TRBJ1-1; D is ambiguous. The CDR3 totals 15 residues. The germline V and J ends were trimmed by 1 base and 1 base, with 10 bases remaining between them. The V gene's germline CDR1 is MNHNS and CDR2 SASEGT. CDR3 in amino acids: CASSEGTAANTEAFF. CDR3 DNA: TGTGCCAGCAGTGAAGGAACAGCAGCGAACACTGAAGCTTTCTTT.

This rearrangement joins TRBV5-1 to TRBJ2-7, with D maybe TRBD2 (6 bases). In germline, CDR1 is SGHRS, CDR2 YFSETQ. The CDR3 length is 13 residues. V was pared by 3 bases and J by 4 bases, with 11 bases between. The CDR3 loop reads CASSSGLNYEQYF. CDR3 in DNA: TGCGCCAGCAGCTCGGGACTTAATTACGAGCAGTACTTC.

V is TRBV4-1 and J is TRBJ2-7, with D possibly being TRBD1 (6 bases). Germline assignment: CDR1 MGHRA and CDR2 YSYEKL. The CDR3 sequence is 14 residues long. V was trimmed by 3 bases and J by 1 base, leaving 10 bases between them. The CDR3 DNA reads TGCGCCAGCAGCCAGCTAAGGGGGTCCTACGAGCAGTACTTC. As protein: CASSQLRGSYEQYF.

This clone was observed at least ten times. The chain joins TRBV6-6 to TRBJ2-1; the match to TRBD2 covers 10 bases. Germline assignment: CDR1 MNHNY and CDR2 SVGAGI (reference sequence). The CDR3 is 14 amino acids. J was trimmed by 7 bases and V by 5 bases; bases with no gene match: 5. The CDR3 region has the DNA TGTGCCAGCAGTAAGAGCGGGGGGGCGAATGAGCAGTTCTTC. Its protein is CASSKSGGANEQFF.

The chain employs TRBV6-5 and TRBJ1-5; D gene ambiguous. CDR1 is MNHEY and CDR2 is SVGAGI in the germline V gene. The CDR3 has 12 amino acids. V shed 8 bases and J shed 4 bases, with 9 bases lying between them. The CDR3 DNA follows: TGTGCCAGCCGACGGTTGAATCAGCCCCAGCATTTT. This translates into CASRRLNQPQHF.

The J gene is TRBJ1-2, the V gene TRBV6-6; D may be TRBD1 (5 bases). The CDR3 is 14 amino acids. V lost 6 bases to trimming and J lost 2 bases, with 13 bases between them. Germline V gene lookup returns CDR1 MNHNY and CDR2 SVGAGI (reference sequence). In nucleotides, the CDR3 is TGTGCCAGCAGAGTCCCCGGGACGAACTATGGCTACACCTTC. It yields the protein CASRVPGTNYGYTF.

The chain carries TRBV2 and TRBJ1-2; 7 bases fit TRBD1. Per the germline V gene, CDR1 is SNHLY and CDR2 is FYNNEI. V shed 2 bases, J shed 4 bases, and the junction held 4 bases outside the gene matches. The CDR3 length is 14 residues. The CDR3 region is CASSEYRGGYGYTF. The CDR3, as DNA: TGTGCCAGCAGTGAATACAGGGGAGGCTATGGCTACACCTTC.

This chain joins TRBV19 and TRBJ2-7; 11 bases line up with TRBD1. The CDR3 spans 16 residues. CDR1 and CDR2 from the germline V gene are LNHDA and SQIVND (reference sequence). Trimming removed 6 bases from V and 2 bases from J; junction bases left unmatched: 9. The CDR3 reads CASRPLGTGGTYEQYF. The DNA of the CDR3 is TGTGCCAGTAGGCCTTTAGGGACAGGGGGTACCTACGAGCAGTACTTC.

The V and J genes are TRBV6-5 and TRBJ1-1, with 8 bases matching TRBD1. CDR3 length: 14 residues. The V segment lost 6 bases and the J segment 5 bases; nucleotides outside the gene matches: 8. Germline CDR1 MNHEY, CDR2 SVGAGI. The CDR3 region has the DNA TGTGCCAGCAGGCGAGGACAGGGTTTAACTGAAGCTTTCTTT. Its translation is CASRRGQGLTEAFF.

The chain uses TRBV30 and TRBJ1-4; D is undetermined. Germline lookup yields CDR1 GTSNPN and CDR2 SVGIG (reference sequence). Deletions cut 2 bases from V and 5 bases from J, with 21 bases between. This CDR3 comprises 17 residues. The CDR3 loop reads CAWSQTIKQVKNEKLFF. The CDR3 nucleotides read TGTGCCTGGAGTCAAACGATTAAGCAAGTGAAAAATGAAAAACTGTTTTTT.

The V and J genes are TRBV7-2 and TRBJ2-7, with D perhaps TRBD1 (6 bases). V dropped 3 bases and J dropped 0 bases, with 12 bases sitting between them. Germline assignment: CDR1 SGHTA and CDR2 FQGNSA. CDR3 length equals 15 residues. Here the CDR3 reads CASSLGHIPSYEQYF. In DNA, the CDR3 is TGTGCCAGCAGCTTGGGACACATACCCTCCTACGAGCAGTACTTC.

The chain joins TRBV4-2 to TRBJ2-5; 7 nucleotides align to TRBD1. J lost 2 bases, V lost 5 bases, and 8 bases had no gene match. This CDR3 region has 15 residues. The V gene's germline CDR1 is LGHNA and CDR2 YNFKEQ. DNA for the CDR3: TGTGCCAGCAGCGTAAGGGGGCAGAAGCAAGAGACCCAGTACTTC. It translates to CASSVRGQKQETQYF.

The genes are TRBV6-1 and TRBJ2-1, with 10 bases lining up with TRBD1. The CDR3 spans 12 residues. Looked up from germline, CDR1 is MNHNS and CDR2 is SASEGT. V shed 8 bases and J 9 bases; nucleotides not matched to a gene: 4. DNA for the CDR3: TGTGCCAGCGACAGGGGGCCGGTTGAGCAGTTCTTC. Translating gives CASDRGPVEQFF.

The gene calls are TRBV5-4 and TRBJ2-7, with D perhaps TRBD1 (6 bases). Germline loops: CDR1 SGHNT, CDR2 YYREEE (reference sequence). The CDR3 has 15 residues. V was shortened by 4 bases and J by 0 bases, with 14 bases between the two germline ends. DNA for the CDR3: TGTGCCAGCAGCCCCGGACAGCTGAGCTCCTACGAGCAGTACTTC. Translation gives CASSPGQLSSYEQYF.

The CDR3 nucleotides are TGTGCCAGCAGCAAAGCCGGACAGGGGGGCCGGGTTTATATGAACACTGAAGCTTTCTTT. It codes for CASSKAGQGGRVYMNTEAFF. The gene calls are TRBV21-1 and TRBJ1-1; the table's D call, TRBD1, has no DNA check behind it. TRBV21-1 is a known pseudogene. The CDR3 sequence is 20 residues long.

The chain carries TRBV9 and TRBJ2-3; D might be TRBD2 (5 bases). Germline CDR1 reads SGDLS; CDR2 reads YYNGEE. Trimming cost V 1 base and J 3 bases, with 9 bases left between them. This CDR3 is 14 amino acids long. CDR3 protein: CASSVREVTDTQYF. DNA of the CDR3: TGTGCCAGCAGCGTACGGGAAGTGACAGATACGCAGTATTTT.

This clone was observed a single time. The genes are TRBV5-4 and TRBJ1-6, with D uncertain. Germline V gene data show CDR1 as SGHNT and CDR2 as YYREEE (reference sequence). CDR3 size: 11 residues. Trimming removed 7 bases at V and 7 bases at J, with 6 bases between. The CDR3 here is CASGKNSPLHF. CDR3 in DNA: TGTGCCAGCGGGAAAAATTCACCCCTCCACTTT.

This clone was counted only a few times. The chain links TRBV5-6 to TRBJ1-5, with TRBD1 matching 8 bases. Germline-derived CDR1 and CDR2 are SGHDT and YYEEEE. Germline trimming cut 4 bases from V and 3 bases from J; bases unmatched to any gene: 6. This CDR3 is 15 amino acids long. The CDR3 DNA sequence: TGTGCCAGCAGCACGACAGGGGTCTACAATCAGCCCCAGCATTTT. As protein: CASSTTGVYNQPQHF.

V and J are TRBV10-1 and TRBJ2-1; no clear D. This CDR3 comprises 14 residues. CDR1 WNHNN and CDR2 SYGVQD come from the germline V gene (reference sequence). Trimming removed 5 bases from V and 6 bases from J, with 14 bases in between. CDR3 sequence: CASSSWKAPNEQFF. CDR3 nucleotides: TGCGCCAGCAGTTCGTGGAAGGCACCCAATGAGCAGTTCTTC.

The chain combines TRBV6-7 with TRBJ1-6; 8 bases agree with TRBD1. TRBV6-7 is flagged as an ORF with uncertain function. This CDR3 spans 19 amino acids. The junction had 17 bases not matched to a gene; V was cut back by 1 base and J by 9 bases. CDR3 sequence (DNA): TGTGCCAGCAGTTACTTACCCGACAGGGGAAGGGGTAGTGTTTCACCCCTCCACTTT. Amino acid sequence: CASSYLPDRGRGSVSPLHF.

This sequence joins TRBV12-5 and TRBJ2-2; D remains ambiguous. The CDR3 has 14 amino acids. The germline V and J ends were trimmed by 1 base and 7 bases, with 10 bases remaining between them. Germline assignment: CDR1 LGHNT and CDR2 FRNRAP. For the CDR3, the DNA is TGTGCTAGTGGTTTGGGGTTGGAAGGCGGGGAGCTGTTTTTT. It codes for CASGLGLEGGELFF.